The subject of this entry is one T cell receptor (beta chain). The data are from a study of blood T cell repertoires in COVID-19. Individuals aged about 18 to 100 years were recruited from fewer than 30 US areas. Before being deemed recovered, Cohort 3 donors had two negative PCRs, clearance, or symptom resolution. Original analysis: From reference gene primer amplification, estimates of nucleated cell counts were derived. Profiling relied on immunoSEQ multiplex PCR, and the TCRdb table lists in-frame clones only, not all of them. V, J and clone size reflect that table, while D and trimming were determined from the DNA. The data contain about 350,000 clones, roughly 87% of them singletons. V lost 4 bases and J lost 0, with 13 bases in between. This CDR3 has 15 residues. Germline values: CDR1 SQVTM, CDR2 ANQGSEA.

The sample comprised PBMCs or T cells enriched from blood (not recorded which). This receptor was obtained from a woman in her twenties or thirties who had recovered from COVID-19. The gene calls are TRBV29-1 and TRBJ2-1; D unclear. As DNA, the CDR3 is TGCAGCGTTGGATCTCGACTTAGCTCCTACAATGAGCAGTTCTTC. Translated, it gives CSVGSRLSSYNEQFF.